The 4 T cell receptor beta chains reported below all come from one sample, sequenced in a study of CD4 T cells in relation to SARS-CoV-2 and coronaviruses. Produced via immunoSEQ multiplex PCR; TCRdb's table is partial and in-frame only. Of tens of thousands of clones in the sample, 86% were seen once. Before the COVID-19 pandemic, during about 2010-2019, CD4+ T cells were taken from unexposed donors. Sequenced input: memory CD4+ T cells from PBMCs. These TCRs come from a human donor in good health.

This sequence joins TRBV7-6 and TRBJ1-5; 10 positions match TRBD1. After removal of 1 base from V and 5 bases from J, the junction contained 11 bases not matched to a gene. The CDR3 extends over 18 amino acids. Germline CDR1 SGHVS, CDR2 FNYEAQ. CDR3 in amino acids: CASSLEGQGTGRYQPQHF. The CDR3 DNA is TGTGCCAGCAGCTTAGAGGGACAGGGGACAGGAAGATATCAGCCCCAGCATTTT.

A few counts support this clone. The rearrangement uses TRBV2 and TRBJ1-1; D unresolved. The germline V and J ends were trimmed by 7 bases and 2 bases, with 8 bases remaining between them. The CDR3 extends over 12 amino acids. Germline V gene sequence: CDR1 SNHLY, CDR2 FYNNEI. The CDR3 coding sequence is TGTGCCAGCATTCGGAGAAACACTGAAGCTTTCTTT. Its protein is CASIRRNTEAFF. The full variable domain, its missing parts supplied by reference TRBV2 and TRBJ1-1, is EPEVTQTPSHQVTQMGQEVILRCVPISNHLYFYWYRQILGQKVEFLVSFYNNEISEKSEIFDDQFSVERPDGSNFTLKIRSTKLEDSAMYFCASIRRNTEAFFGQGTRLTVV.

The chain joins TRBV6-1 to TRBJ2-1; 10 bases are a match to TRBD2. Losses at the gene ends were 2 bases for V and 0 bases for J; bases not matched to a gene: 13. CDR1 is MNHNS and CDR2 is SASEGT in the germline V gene. The CDR3 totals 20 residues. CDR3 nucleotides: TGTGCCAGCAGTGAAAGGACCGGGACTAGCGCCGTAAGCTCCTACAATGAGCAGTTCTTC. As protein: CASSERTGTSAVSSYNEQFF.

The V gene is TRBV19, the J gene TRBJ1-1; possibly TRBD1 for D (5 bases). V lost 1 base and J 0 bases, leaving 9 bases between the germline ends. CDR3 size: 15 residues. The germline CDR1 and CDR2 sequences are LNHDA and SQIVND (reference sequence). The CDR3 region has the DNA TGTGCCAGTAGTATAGTAGGGGAGATGAACACTGAAGCTTTCTTT. Protein product: CASSIVGEMNTEAFF.